This TCR beta chain was identified in a study of T cells in Graves' hyperthyroidism and ophthalmopathy. Regarding the study as a whole: In blood, most of the thyroid clonotypes expanded above 0.001 were also present.

The CDR3 has 12 amino acids. Looked up from germline, CDR1 is SGHAT and CDR2 is FQNNGV. Trimming removed 6 bases from V and 2 bases from J, with 8 bases in between. This clonotype occurred many times. Its antigen is unknown. The source material, RNA transcripts, was used to amplify TCR beta CDR3 regions. The TCR CDR3 first-round RT-PCR relied on the HTBI primer set. One entry per CDR3 protein results from TCRdb running MiXCR on the multiplex PCR reads. The table shows 300,000 to 450,000 distinct CDR3 sequences, with about 17% occurring only once. This receptor was obtained from a woman in her twenties or thirties with Graves' hyperthyroidism that later progressed to Graves' ophthalmopathy. The chain joins TRBV11-2 to TRBJ2-7; D remains unclear. Material: blood. The CDR3 DNA reads as TGTGCCAGCAGGGGCGGCACCTACGAGCAGTACTTC. This encodes CASRGGTYEQYF.